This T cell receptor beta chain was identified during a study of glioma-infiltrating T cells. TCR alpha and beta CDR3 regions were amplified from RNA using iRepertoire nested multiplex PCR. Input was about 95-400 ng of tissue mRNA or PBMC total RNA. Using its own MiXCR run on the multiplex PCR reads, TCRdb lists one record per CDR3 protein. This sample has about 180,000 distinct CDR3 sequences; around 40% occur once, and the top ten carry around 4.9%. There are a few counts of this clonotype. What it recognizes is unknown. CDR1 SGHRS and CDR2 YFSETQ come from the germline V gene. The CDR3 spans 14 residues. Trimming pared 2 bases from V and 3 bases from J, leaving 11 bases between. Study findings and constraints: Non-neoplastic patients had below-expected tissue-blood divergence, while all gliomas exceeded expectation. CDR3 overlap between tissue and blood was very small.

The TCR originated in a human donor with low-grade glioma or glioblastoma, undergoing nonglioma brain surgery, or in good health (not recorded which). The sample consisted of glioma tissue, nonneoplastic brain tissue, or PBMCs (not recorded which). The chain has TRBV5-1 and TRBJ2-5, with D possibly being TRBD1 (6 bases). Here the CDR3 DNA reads TGCGCCAGCAGCTTCCAGGGGCTAGAAGAGACCCAGTACTTC. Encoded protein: CASSFQGLEETQYF. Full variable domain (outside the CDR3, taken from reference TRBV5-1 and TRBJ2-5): KAGVTQTPRYLIKTRGQQVTLSCSPISGHRSVSWYQQTPGQGLQFLFEYFSETQRNKGNFPGRFSGRQFSNSRSEMNVSTLELGDSALYLCASSFQGLEETQYFGPGTRLLVL.